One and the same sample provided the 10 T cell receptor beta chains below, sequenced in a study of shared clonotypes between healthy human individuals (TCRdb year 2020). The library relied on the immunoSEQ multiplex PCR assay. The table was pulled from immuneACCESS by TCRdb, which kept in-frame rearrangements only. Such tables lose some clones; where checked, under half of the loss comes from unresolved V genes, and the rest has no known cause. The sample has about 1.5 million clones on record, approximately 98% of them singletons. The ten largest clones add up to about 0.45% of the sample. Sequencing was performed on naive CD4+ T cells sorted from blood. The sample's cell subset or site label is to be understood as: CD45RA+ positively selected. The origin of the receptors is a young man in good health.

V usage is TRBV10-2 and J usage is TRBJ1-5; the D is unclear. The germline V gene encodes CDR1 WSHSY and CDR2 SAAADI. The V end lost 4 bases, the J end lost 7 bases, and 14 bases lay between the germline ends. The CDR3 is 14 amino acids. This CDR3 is CASSVGVSQQPQHF. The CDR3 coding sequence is TGCGCCAGCAGTGTTGGGGTATCACAACAGCCCCAGCATTTT.

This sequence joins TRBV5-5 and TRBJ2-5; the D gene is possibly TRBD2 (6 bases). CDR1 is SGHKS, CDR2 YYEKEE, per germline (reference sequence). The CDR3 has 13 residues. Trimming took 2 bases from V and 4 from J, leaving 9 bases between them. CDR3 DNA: TGTGCCAGCAGCTTCGGTAGCGGAGAGACCCAGTACTTC. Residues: CASSFGSGETQYF.

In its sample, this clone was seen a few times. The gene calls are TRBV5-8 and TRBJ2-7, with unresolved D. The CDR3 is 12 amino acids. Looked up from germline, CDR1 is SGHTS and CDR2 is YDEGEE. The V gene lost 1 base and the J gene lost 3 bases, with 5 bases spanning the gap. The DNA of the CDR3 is TGTGCCAGCAGCTTGTTCTACTACGAGCAGTACTTC. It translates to CASSLFYYEQYF.

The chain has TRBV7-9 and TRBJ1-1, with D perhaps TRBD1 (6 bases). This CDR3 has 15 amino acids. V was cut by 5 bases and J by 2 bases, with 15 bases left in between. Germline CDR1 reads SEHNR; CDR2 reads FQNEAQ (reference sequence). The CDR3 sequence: CASSVFRGINTEAFF. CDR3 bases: TGTGCCAGCAGCGTATTCAGGGGAATTAACACTGAAGCTTTCTTT.

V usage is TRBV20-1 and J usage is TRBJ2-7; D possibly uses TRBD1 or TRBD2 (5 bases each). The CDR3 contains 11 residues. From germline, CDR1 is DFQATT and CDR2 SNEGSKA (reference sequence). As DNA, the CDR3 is TGCAGCGGGACGGTAGACTACGAGCAGTACTTC. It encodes CSGTVDYEQYF.

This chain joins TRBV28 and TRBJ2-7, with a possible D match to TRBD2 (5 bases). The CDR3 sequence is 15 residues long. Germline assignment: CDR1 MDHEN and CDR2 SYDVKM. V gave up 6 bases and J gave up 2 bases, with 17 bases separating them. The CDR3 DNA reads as TGTGCCAGCAGCCTGGGGAGCAATTTGGCCTACGAGCAGTACTTC. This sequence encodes CASSLGSNLAYEQYF.

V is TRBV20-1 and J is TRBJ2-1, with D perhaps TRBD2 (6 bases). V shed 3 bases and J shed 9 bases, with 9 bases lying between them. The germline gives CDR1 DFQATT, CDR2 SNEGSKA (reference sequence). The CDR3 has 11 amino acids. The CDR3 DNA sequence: TGCAGTGCTAGGGGACTCTCTGAGCAGTTCTTC. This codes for CSARGLSEQFF.

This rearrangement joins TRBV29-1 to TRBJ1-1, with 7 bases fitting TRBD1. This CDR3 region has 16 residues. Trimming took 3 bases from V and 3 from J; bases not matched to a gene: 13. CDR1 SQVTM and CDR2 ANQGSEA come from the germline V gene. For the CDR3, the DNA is TGCAGCGTTGATCAGGGGGTGAGACACTCCCACACTGAAGCTTTCTTT. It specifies CSVDQGVRHSHTEAFF.

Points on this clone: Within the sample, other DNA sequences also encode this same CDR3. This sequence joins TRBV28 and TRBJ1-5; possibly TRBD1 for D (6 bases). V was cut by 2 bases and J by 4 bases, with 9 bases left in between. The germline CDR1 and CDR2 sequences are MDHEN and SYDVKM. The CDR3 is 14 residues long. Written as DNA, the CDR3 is TGTGCCAGCAGTTTACGGCAGGGGAATCAGCCCCAGCATTTT. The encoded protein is CASSLRQGNQPQHF.

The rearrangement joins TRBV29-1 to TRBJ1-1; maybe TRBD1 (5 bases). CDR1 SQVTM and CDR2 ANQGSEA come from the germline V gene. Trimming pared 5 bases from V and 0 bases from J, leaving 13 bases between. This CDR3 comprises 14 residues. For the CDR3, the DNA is TGCAGCGTTAACCCGGGACCCCTGAACACTGAAGCTTTCTTT. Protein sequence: CSVNPGPLNTEAFF.